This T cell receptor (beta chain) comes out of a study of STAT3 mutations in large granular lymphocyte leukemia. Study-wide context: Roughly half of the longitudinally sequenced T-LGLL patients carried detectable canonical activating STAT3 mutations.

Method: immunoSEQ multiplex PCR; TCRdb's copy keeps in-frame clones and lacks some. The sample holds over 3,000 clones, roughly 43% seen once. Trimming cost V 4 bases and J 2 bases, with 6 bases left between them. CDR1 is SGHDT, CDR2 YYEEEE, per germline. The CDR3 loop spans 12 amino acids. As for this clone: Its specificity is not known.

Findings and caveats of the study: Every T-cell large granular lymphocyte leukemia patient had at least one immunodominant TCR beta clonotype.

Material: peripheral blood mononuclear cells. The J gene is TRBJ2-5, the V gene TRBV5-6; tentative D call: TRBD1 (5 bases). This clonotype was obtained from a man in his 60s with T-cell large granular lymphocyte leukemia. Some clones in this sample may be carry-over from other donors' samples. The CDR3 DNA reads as TGTGCCAGCAGCCGACAGCAAGAGACCCAGTACTTC. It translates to CASSRQQETQYF.